This TCR beta chain was found in a study of PD-L1 blockade in urothelial cancer (dated 2017 in TCRdb). Notes on the research overall: Therapy was started in the mid-2010s for all patients, and atezolizumab 1,200 mg was administered intravenously every 3 weeks. Somatic, immune and clinical correlates of response to PD-L1 blockade with atezolizumab in urothelial cancer were the focus of an exploratory multi-omic analysis. An ECOG performance status of 0 or 1 was recorded for the patients, and 0 to 3 prior chemotherapy regimens had been received by the patients. In the same patients, whole exome sequencing and RNA sequencing of pretreatment tumors were performed in addition to TCR sequencing. Durable clinical benefit meant progression-free survival longer than 6 months, and TCR features were also tested against progression-free and overall survival. Blood samples gave median yields of around 150,000 T cells and 80,000 or so unique TCRs, along with a median clonality of around 0.075. Blood samples were analyzed 3 weeks after the start of treatment (second dose) and 6 weeks after the start of treatment. Pretreatment blood TCR-seq was available for fewer than 30 patients, at least one posttreatment blood collection was obtained for around 24 patients, and tumor TCR-seq was available for around 24 patients. Pretreatment tumor samples and matched peripheral blood, collected serially before and after atezolizumab treatment, underwent TCR sequencing. Several patients reached durable clinical benefit, while 15 to 20 patients did not. Twenty-five of 29 patients were males with bladder-origin urothelial cancer, and about 65% of the 29 reported a prior smoking history. Study-level results and caveats: Because of the small sample size (n of about 29) and the many exploratory analyses performed, the results are intended to be regarded as hypothesis-generating. Among patients with durable benefit, tumor-associated TCR clones showed greater expansion in peripheral blood 3 weeks after treatment started (n = 22, p = 0.022). A pretreatment peripheral blood TCR clonality below the median was linked to improved progression-free and overall survival.

Trimming takes 6 bases off V and 9 bases off J; junction bases not matched to a gene: 7. CDR1 and CDR2, per the germline V gene, are SNHLY and FYNNEI. The CDR3 goes from the cysteine to the phenylalanine over 15 residues. Only the CDR3 region is kept as DNA, spanning 45 bases read in frame from base 1. Synthetic TCR analog templates were spiked into each PCR so that absolute template abundance could be estimated from read counts. The immunoSEQ assay used bias-controlled V and J gene primers to amplify TCRbeta CDR3 regions from genomic DNA. Sequencing of rearranged TCRbeta segments was done at approximately 20X coverage. The paper's processing steps were these. Clustering was used to correct sequencing errors, and CDR3s were annotated against IMGT to assign V, D and J genes. Downstream analyses used only productive TCRbeta rearrangements, leaving out any out-of-frame or stop-codon sequences. Clonality was computed as one minus Shannon entropy normalized by the log of the number of unique productive sequences. Fisher's exact test with Benjamini-Hochberg correction, at a threshold of adjusted p below 0.01, was used to find clones that differed between time points or between blood and tumor. The table comes from immuneACCESS by way of TCRdb, which keeps in-frame sequences with V and J called. Part of the clones is missing from these tables; in studies checked, under half for an unresolved V gene and the rest for unknown reasons. The D gene and trimming were derived from the DNA, and the V and J assignments and clone size from that table. This sample comprises roughly 40,000 clones, about 83% of them detected only once. The ten largest make up about 16% of the sample.

For this clone: It lacks a known antigen. No much larger clonotype is one base removed from it; base qualities were not supplied.

A cohort of about 31 patients with locally advanced or metastatic urothelial carcinoma, treated at Memorial Sloan Kettering on a trial protocol, was included. Peripheral blood mononuclear cells were collected pretreatment and during treatment, with between 1 and 8 total time points per patient. The Qiagen DNeasy Blood extraction kit was used to purify genomic DNA from total PBMCs and tumor samples. PBMCs were collected pretreatment and during treatment, and were isolated and stored as previously described. The rearrangement joined TRBV2 to TRBJ2-3, and TRBD2 matches 15 of the central bases. The clonotype originates from a man between 60 and 70 years old with urothelial cancer. The sequencing used PBMCs, collected around atezolizumab (anti-PD-L1) treatment. The CDR3 region has the sequence CASSLRTSGGGTQYF. The DNA sequence is as follows: TGTGCCAGCAGCCTCCGGACTAGCGGGGGGGGAACGCAGTATTTT.